The sequence of this T cell receptor (beta chain) was determined in a study of blood T cell repertoires in COVID-19. For the study at large: Samples came from the United States, Italy and Spain, spanning acute and convalescent COVID-19. T cells, B-cell-depleted T cells, or PBMCs supplied cDNA or gDNA.

Source study methods: Amplification with reference gene primers provided the estimates of nucleated cell counts. This table comes from immunoSEQ multiplex PCR, and its TCRdb copy is limited to in-frame clones, with some not included. D and trimming come from the DNA, and the V and J calls and clone size come from that table. The table includes around 71,000 clones, approximately 89% detected once. The V and J ends lost 0 bases and 9 bases, in that order; junction bases with no gene match: 4. This CDR3 has 15 amino acids. Germline CDR1 and CDR2: LGHNA and YNFKEQ. This clonotype originated in a woman aged 55 to 70 with acute or convalescent COVID-19. The chain uses TRBV4-2 and TRBJ1-6; 8 positions match TRBD1. Sequenced: peripheral blood. This CDR3 is CASSQEDRVGSPLHF. Written as DNA, the CDR3 is TGTGCCAGCAGCCAAGAGGACAGGGTGGGTTCACCCCTCCACTTT.